The clone carrying this TCR beta chain appeared a few times. This sample is drawn from a study of blood T cell dynamics during melanoma immunotherapy. V was pared by 2 bases and J by 1 base, with 21 bases between. Germline CDR1 and CDR2: GTSNPN and SVGIG (reference sequence). The CDR3 runs to 18 residues. Stated time point: pre-treatment baseline. Response was assessed by RECIST 1.1 at 12 weeks, except a couple of rapid progressors. DNA loading was fixed at about 360 ng for all bulk PBMC samples. Sequencing used immunoSEQ multiplex PCR; TCRdb keeps in-frame clones, though not all of them. Of 16,000 or so clones detected, more than 85% appear once; the ten largest clones hold 1.8%.

This specimen consisted of blood, obtained from a patient treated with checkpoint blockade. This clonotype was sampled from a human donor with melanoma. J is TRBJ1-5 and V is TRBV30; no clear D gene. The CDR3 DNA reads as TGTGCCTGGAGTTTGGGCCAGTACCTGGGGAGGAGCAATCAGCCCCAGCATTTT. This encodes CAWSLGQYLGRSNQPQHF.